This T cell receptor beta chain was found in a study of beta chain features in type 1 diabetes. The CDR3 has 14 residues. Germline-derived CDR1 and CDR2 are KGHSH and LQKENI. V was cut by 6 bases and J by 5 bases, with 16 bases left in between. This clone was counted between two and nine times. Every isolated RNA sample was fully reverse transcribed, so sequencing captured expressed TCRB transcripts. Here immunoSEQ multiplex PCR was the method, and the copy in TCRdb shows in-frame clones only, minus some. The sample has 250,000 to 350,000 clones; less than 15% are singletons. The TCR originated in a man aged 30-40 years in good health. The chain recombines TRBV18 with TRBJ1-2, with D possibly TRBD1 on 6 matching bases. Sequencing input: central memory CD4+ T cells from blood. The chain's CDR3 is CASSLDRTTYGYTF. The CDR3, as DNA: TGTGCCAGCTCCCTCGACAGGACTACTTATGGCTACACCTTC. The full variable domain, in which reference TRBV18 and TRBJ1-2 provide the parts outside the CDR3, is NAGVMQNPRHLVRRRGQEARLRCSPMKGHSHVYWYRQLPEEGLKFMVYLQKENIIDESGMPKERFSAEFPKEGPSILRIQQVVRGDSAAYFCASSLDRTTYGYTFGSGTRLTVV.